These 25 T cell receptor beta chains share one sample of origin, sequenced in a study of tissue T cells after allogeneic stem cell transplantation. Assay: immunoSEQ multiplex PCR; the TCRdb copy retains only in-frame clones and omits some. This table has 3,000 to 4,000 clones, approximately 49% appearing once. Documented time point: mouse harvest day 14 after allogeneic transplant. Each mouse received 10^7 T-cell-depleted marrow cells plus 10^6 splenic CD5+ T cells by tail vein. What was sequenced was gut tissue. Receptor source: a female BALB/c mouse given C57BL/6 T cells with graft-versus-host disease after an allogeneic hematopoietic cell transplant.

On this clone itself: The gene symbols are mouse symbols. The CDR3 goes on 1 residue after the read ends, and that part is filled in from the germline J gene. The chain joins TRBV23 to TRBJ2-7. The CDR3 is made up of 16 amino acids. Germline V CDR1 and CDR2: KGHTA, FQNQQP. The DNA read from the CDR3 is TGCTCCAGCAGTCAATCGAAGGGCGGAAGCTCCTATGAACAGTAC. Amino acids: CSSSQSKGGSSYEQY. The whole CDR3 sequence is CSSSQSKGGSSYEQYF.

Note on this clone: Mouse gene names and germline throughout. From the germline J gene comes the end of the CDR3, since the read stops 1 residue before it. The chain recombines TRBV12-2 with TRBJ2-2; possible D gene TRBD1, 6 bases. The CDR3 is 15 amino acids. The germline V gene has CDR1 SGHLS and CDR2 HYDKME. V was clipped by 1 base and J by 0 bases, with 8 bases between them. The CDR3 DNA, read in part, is TGTGCCAGCTCTCTTGGGACATCAAACACCGGGCAGCTCTAC. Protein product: CASSLGTSNTGQLY. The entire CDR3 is CASSLGTSNTGQLYF. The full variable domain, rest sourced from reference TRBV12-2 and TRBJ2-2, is NSGVVQSPRYIIKGKGERSILKCIPISGHLSVAWYQQTQGQELKFFIQHYDKMERDKGNLPSRFSVQQFDDYHSEMNMSALELEDSAVYFCASSLGTSNTGQLYFGEGSKLTVL.

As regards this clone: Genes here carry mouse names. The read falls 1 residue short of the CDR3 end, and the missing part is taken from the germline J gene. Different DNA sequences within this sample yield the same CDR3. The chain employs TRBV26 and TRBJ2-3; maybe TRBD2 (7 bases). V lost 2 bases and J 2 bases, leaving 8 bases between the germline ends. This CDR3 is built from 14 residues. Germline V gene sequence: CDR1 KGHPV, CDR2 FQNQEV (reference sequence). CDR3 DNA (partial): TGTGCCAGCAGTCTGGGGGGGCTTGCAGAAACGCTGTAT. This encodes CASSLGGLAETLY. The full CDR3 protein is CASSLGGLAETLYF.

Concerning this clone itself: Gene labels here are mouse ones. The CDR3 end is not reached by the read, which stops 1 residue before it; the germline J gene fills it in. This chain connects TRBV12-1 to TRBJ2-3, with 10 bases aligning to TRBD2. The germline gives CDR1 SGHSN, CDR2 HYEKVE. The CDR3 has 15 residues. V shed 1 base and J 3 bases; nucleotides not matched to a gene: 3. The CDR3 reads CASSLSWGGAETLYF. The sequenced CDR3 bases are TGTGCCAGCTCTCTGAGCTGGGGGGGCGCAGAAACGCTGTAT.

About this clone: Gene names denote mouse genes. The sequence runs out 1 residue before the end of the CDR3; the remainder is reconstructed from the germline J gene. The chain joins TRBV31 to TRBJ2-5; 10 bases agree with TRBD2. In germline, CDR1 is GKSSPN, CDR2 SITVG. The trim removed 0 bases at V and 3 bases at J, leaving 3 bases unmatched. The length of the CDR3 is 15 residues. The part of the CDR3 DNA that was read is TGTGCCTGGAGTCTTCTGGACTGGGGGCAAGACACCCAGTAC. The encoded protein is CAWSLLDWGQDTQY. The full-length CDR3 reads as CAWSLLDWGQDTQYF.

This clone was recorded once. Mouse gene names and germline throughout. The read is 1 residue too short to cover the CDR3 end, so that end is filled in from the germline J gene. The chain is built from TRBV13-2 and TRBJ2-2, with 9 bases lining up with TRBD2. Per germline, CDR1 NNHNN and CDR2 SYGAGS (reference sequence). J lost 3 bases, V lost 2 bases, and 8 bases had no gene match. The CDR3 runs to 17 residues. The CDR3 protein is CASGEVGGRMDTGQLYF. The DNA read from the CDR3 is TGTGCCAGCGGTGAAGTGGGGGGGCGCATGGACACCGGGCAGCTCTAC.

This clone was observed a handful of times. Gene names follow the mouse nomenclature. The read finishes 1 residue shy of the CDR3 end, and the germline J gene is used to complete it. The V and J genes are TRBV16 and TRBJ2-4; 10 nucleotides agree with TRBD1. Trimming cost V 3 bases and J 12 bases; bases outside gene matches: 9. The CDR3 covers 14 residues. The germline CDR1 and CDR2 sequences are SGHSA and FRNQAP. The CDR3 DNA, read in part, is TGTGCAAGCAGCTTCCCGGGACAGGGGCCCCCTTTGTAC. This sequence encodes CASSFPGQGPPLY. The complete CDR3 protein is CASSFPGQGPPLYF.

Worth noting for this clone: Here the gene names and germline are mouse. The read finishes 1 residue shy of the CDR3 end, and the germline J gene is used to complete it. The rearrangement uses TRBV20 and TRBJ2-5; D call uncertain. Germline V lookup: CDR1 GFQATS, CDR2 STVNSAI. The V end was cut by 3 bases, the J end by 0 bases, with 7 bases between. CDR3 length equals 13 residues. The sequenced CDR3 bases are TGTGGTGCTAGCTGGTTTAACCAAGACACCCAGTAC. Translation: CGASWFNQDTQY. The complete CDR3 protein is CGASWFNQDTQYF.

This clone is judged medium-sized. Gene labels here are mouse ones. CDR3 bases read: TGTGCCAGCGGTGATGCCCGGACTGGGGACTCCTATGAACAGTAC. Protein: CASGDARTGDSYEQY. The full CDR3 protein is CASGDARTGDSYEQYF. The chain links TRBV13-2 to TRBJ2-7, with TRBD2 identical over 9 bases. The CDR3 end is not reached by the read, which stops 1 residue before it; the germline J gene fills it in. Germline V gene data show CDR1 as NNHNN and CDR2 as SYGAGS (reference sequence). The length of the CDR3 is 16 residues. Trimming removed 0 bases from V and 0 bases from J; junction bases left unmatched: 4.

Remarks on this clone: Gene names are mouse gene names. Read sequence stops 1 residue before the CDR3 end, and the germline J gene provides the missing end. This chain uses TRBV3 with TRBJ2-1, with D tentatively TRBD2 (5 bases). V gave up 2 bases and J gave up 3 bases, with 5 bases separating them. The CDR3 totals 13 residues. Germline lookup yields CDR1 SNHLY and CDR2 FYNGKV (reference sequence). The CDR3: CASSLWGYAEQFF. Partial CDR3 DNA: TGTGCCAGCAGCTTATGGGGCTATGCTGAGCAGTTC.

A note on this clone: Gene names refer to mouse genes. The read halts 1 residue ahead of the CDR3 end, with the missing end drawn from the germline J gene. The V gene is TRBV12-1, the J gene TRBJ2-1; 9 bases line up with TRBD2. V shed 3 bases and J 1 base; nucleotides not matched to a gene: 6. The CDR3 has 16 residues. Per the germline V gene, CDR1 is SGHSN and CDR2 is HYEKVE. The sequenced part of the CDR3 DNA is TGTGCCAGCTCTTCCCGGGACTGGGCCAACTATGCTGAGCAGTTC. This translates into CASSSRDWANYAEQF. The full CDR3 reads CASSSRDWANYAEQFF.

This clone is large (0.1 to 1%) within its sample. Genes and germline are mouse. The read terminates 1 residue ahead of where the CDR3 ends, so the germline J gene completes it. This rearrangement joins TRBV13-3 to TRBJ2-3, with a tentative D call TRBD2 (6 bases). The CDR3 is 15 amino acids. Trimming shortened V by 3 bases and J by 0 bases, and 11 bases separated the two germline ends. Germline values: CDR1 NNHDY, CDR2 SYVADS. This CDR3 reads CASSVLGPSAETLYF. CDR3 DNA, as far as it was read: TGTGCCAGCAGTGTCCTGGGGCCTAGTGCAGAAACGCTGTAT.

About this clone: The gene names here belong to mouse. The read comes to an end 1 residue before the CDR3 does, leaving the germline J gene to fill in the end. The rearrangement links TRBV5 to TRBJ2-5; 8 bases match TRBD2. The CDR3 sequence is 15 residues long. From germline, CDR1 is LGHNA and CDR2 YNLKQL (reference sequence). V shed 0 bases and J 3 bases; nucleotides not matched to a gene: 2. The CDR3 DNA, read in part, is TGTGCCAGCAGCCAAGATGGGGGGGGGCAAGACACCCAGTAC. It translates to CASSQDGGGQDTQY. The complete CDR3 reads CASSQDGGGQDTQYF.

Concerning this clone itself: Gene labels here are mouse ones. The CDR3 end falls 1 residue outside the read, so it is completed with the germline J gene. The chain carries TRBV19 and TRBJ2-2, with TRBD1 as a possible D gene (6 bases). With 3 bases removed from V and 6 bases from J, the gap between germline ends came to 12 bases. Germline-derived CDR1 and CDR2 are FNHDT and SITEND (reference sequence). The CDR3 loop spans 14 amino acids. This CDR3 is CASSTTGSAGQLYF. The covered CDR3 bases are TGTGCCAGCAGTACAACAGGGTCGGCCGGGCAGCTCTAC.

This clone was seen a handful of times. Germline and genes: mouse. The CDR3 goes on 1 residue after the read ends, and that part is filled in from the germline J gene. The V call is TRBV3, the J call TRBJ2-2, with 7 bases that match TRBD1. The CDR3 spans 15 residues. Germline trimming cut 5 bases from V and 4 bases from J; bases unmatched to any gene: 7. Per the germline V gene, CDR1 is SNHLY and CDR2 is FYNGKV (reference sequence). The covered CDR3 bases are TGTGCCAGCAGCCGACAGGGATCGGGCACCGGGCAGCTCTAC. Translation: CASSRQGSGTGQLY. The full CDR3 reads CASSRQGSGTGQLYF.

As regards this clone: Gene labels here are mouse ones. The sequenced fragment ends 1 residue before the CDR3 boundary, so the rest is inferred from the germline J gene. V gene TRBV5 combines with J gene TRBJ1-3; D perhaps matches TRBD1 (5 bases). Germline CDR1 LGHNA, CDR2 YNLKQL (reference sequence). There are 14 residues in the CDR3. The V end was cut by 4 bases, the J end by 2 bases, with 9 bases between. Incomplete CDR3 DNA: TGTGCCAGCAGCCCGGCAGGGACTGGAAATACGCTCTAT. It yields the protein CASSPAGTGNTLY. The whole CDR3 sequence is CASSPAGTGNTLYF.

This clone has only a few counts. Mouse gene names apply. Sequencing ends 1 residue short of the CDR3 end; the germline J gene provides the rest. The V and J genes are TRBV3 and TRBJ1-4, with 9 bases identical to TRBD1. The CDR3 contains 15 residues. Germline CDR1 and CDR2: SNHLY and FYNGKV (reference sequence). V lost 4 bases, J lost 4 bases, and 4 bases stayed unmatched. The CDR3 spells CASSSQGAGNERLFF. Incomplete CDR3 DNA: TGTGCCAGCAGCTCACAGGGGGCTGGCAACGAAAGATTATTT.

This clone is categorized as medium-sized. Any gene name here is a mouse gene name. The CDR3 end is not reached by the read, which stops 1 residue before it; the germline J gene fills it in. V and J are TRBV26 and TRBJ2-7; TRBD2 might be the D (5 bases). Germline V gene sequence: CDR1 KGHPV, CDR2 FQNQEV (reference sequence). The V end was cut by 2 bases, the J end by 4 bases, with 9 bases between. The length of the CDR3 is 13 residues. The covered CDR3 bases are TGTGCCAGCAGTCTGGGACTTTCTTATGAACAGTAC. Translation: CASSLGLSYEQY. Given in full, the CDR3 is CASSLGLSYEQYF.

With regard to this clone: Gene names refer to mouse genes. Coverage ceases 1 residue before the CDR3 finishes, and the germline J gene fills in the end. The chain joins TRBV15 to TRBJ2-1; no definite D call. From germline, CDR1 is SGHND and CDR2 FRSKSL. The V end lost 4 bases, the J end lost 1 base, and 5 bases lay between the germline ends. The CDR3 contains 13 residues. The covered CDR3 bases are TGTGCCAGCAGTTCCGGGAACTATGCTGAGCAGTTC. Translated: CASSSGNYAEQF. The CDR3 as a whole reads CASSSGNYAEQFF.

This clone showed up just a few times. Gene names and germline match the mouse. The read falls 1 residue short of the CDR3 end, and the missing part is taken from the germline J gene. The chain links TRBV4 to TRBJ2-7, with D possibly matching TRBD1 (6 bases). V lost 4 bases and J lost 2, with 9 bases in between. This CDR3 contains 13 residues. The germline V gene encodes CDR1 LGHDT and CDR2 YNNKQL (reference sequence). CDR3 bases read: TGTGCCAGCAGCTCCCGGGACACCTATGAACAGTAC. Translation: CASSSRDTYEQY. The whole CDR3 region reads CASSSRDTYEQYF.

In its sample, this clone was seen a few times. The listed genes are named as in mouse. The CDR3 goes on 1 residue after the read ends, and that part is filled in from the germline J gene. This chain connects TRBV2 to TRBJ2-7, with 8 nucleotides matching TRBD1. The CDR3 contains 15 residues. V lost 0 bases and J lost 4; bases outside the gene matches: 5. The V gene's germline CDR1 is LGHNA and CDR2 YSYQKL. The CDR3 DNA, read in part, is TGTGCCAGCAGCCAAGATCGGACAGGGAATTATGAACAGTAC. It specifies CASSQDRTGNYEQY. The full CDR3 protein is CASSQDRTGNYEQYF.

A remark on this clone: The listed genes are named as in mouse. The part of the CDR3 DNA that was read is TGTGCCGGAACTGGGGGGGGATATGCTGAGCAGTTC. Translating it yields CAGTGGGYAEQF. The entire CDR3 is CAGTGGGYAEQFF. This chain links TRBV16 with TRBJ2-1; TRBD2 matches at 10 bases. Sequencing ends 1 residue short of the CDR3 end; the germline J gene provides the rest. Germline V gene sequence: CDR1 SGHSA, CDR2 FRNQAP. The CDR3 runs 13 residues. The full variable domain, in which reference TRBV16 and TRBJ2-1 provide the parts outside the CDR3, is NAGVIQTPRHKVTGKGQEATLWCEPISGHSAVFWYRQTIVQGLEFLTYFRNQAPIDDSGMPKERFSAQMPNQSHSTLKIQSTQPQDSAVYLCAGTGGGYAEQFFGPGTRLTVL.

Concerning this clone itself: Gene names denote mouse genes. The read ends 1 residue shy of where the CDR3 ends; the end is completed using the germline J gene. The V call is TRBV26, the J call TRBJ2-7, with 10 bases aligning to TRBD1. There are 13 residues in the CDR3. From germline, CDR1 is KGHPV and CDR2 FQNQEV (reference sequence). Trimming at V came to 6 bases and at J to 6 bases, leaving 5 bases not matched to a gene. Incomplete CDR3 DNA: TGTGCCAGCAGCCGACAGGGGGCCGGTGAACAGTAC. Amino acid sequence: CASSRQGAGEQY. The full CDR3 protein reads CASSRQGAGEQYF.

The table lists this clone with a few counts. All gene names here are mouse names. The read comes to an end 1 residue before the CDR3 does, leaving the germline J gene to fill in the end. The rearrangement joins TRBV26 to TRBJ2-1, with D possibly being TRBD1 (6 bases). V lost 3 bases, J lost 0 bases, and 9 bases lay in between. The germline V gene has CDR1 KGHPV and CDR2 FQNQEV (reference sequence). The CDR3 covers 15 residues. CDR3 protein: CASSLGTYNYAEQFF. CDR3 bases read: TGTGCCAGCAGTCTCGGGACATATAACTATGCTGAGCAGTTC.

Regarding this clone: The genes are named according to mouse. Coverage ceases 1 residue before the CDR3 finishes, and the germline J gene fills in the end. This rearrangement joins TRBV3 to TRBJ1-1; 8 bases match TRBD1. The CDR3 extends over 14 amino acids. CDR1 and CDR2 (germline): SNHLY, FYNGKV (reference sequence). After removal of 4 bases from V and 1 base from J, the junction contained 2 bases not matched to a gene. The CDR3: CASSSGTGNTEVFF. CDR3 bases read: TGTGCCAGCAGCTCCGGGACAGGAAACACAGAAGTCTTC.